This T cell receptor beta chain was recovered during a study of CD8 T cells in Susac syndrome. Random hexamers served to reverse transcribe roughly 0.5 to 1 ug RNA. MiXCR, run by TCRdb on the immunoSEQ multiplex PCR reads, gives a single entry per CDR3 protein. The repertoire holds 150,000 to 200,000 distinct CDR3 sequences, with about 96% as singletons. The multiple sclerosis control cohort comprised treatment-naive individuals presenting with stable or active relapsing-remitting disease. TEMRA cells were FACS-enriched, while CD8+ and CD4+ T cells were negatively isolated. This clonotype has a single count. The germline gives CDR1 SGHVS, CDR2 FQNEAQ. There are 12 residues in the CDR3. V lost 8 bases, J lost 13 bases, and 20 bases lay in between.

The chain links TRBV7-8 to TRBJ2-5; D is unresolved. Sequences were obtained from CD4+ T cells from PBMCs. This sequence was found in a human donor with multiple sclerosis. CDR3 in amino acids: CASSQYPHPSYF. The CDR3 DNA sequence: TGTGCCAGCTCTCAATACCCCCACCCCTCGTACTTC.